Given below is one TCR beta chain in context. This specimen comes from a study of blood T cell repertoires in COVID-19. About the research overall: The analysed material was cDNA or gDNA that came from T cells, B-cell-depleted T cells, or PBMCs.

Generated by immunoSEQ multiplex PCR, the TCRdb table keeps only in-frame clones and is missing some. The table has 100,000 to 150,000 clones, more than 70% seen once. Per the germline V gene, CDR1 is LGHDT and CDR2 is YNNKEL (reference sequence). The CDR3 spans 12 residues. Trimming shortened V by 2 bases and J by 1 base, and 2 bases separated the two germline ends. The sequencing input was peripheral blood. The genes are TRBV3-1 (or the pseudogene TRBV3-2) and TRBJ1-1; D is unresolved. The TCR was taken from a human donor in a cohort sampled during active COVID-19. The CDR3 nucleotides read TGTGCCAGCAGCCAACAGAACACTGAAGCTTTCTTT. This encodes CASSQQNTEAFF.